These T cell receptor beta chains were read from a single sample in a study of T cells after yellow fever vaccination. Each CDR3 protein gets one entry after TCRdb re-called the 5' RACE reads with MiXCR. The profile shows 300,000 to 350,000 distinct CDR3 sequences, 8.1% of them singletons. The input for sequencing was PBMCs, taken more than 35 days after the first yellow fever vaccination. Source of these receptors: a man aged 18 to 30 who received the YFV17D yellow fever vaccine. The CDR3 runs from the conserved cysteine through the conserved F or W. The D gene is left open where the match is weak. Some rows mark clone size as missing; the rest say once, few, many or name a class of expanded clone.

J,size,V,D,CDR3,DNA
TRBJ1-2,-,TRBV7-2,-,CASSLDADYGYTF,TGTGCCAGCAGCTTAGACGCTGACTATGGCTACACCTTC
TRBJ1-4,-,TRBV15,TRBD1,CATRDRGSEKLFF,TGTGCCACCAGAGACAGGGGATCAGAAAAACTGTTTTTT
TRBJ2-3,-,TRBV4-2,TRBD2,CASSQEGGRLLAGELDTQYF,TGTGCCAGCAGCCAAGAAGGGGGGCGGCTACTAGCGGGGGAGCTAGATACGCAGTATTTT
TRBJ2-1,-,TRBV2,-,CASSESGRDEQFF,TGTGCCAGCAGTGAATCGGGGCGCGATGAGCAGTTCTTC
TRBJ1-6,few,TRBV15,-,CATSRVAESSPLHF,TGTGCCACCAGCAGAGTGGCCGAGAGTTCACCCCTCCACTTT
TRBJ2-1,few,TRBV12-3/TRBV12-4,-,CASSLELAVGEQFF,TGTGCCAGCAGTTTAGAACTAGCTGTCGGTGAGCAGTTCTTC
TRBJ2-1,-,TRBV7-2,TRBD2,CASSLGQPGGGQFF,TGTGCCAGCAGCTTAGGGCAGCCGGGGGGGGGACAGTTCTTC
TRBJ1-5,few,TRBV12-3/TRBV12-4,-,CASSQGPYSNQPQHF,TGTGCCAGCAGCCAGGGCCCCTATAGCAATCAGCCCCAGCATTTT
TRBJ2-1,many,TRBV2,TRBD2,CASSWTSGGLYNEQFF,TGTGCCAGCAGTTGGACTAGCGGGGGGCTTTACAATGAGCAGTTCTTC
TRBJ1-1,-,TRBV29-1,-,CSVEGQGVVGAFF,TGCAGCGTTGAAGGGCAGGGAGTCGTGGGTGCTTTCTTT
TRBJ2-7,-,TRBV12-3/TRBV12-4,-,CASSASTVLLSYEQYF,TGTGCCAGCAGTGCTTCGACAGTACTCCTATCCTACGAGCAGTACTTC
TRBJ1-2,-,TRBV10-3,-,CAISEPGVRGYTF,TGTGCCATCAGTGAACCAGGGGTGCGTGGCTACACCTTC
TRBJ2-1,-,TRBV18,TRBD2,CASSPRVSGGTNEQFF,TGTGCCAGCTCACCACGCGTCAGCGGGGGAACCAATGAGCAGTTCTTC
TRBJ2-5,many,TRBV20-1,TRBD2,CSARQGLAEETQYF,TGCAGTGCTAGGCAGGGACTAGCGGAAGAGACCCAGTACTTC
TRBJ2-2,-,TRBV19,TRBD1,CASSQRDRDTGELFF,TGTGCCAGTAGTCAACGGGACAGGGACACCGGGGAGCTGTTTTTT
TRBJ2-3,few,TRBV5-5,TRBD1,CASLDRGVTDTQYF,TGTGCCAGTCTAGACAGGGGCGTAACAGATACGCAGTATTTT
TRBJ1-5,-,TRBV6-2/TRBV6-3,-,CASSWDAQPQHF,TGTGCCAGCAGTTGGGACGCTCAGCCCCAGCATTTT
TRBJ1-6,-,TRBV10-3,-,CAISALDNENSPLHF,TGTGCCATCAGTGCTCTGGACAACGAGAATTCACCCCTCCACTTT
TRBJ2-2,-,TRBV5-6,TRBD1,CARSPRPGQGLTGELFF,TGTGCCAGAAGCCCCCGCCCCGGACAGGGGTTGACCGGGGAGCTGTTTTTT
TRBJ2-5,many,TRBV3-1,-,CASSQEGRLQETQYF,TGTGCCAGCAGCCAAGAAGGCAGACTCCAAGAGACCCAGTACTTC
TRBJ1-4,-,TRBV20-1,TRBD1,CSATPGQGNEKLFF,TGCAGTGCTACTCCGGGACAGGGTAATGAAAAACTGTTTTTT
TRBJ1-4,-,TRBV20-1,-,CRLGSADDEKLFF,TGCAGATTAGGGTCAGCCGACGATGAAAAACTGTTTTTT
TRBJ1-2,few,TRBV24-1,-,CATSDSRVNYGYTF,TGTGCCACCAGTGACTCCAGGGTTAACTATGGCTACACCTTC
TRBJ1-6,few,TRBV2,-,CASSLARGYNSPLHF,TGTGCCAGCAGTCTTGCGCGGGGATATAATTCACCCCTCCACTTT
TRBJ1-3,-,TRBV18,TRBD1,CASSEEQGYGNTIYF,TGTGCCAGCTCTGAAGAACAGGGGTACGGAAACACCATATATTTT
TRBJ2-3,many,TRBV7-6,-,CASSLEQTRTDTQYF,TGTGCCAGCAGCTTAGAACAGACTCGCACAGATACGCAGTATTTT
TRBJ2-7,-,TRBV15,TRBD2,CATSGPGLAGGPFPYEQYF,TGTGCCACCAGCGGGCCGGGACTAGCGGGGGGGCCTTTTCCCTACGAGCAGTACTTC
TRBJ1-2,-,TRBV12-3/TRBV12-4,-,CASSLAHRDGYTF,TGTGCCAGCAGTTTAGCACACAGGGATGGCTACACCTTC
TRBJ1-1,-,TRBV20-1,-,CIASPGVPTEAFF,TGCATTGCTTCACCCGGGGTACCCACTGAAGCTTTCTTT
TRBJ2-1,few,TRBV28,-,CASSREISGSYNEQFF,TGTGCCAGCAGCCGAGAAATTAGCGGCTCCTACAATGAGCAGTTCTTC
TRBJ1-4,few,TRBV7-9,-,CASSLAGQVSTNEKLFF,TGTGCCAGCAGCTTAGCGGGGCAGGTATCAACTAATGAAAAACTGTTTTTT
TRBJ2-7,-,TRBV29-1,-,CSVEDPSGHGSSYEQYF,TGCAGCGTTGAAGATCCTTCGGGACACGGGAGCTCCTACGAGCAGTACTTC
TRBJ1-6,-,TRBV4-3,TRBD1,CASSQDLGDRDTPLHF,TGCGCCAGCAGCCAAGATTTGGGGGACAGAGATACACCCCTCCACTTT
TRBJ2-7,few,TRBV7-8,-,CASSLGSGTVFHEQYF,TGTGCCAGCAGCTTAGGGTCCGGGACGGTCTTCCACGAGCAGTACTTC
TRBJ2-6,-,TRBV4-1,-,CASSHTQESGANVLTF,TGCGCCAGCAGCCACACGCAGGAATCTGGGGCCAACGTCCTGACTTTC
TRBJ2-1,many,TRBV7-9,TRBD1,CASSSPGQGIGRNEQFF,TGTGCCAGCAGCTCACCGGGACAGGGGATAGGTAGGAATGAGCAGTTCTTC
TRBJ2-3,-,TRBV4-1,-,CASSQESGPGFFDTQYF,TGCGCCAGCAGCCAAGAGTCCGGGCCCGGATTCTTCGATACGCAGTATTTT
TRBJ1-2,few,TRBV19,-,CATQWNQGNGGYTF,TGTGCCACCCAATGGAACCAGGGTAACGGAGGCTACACCTTC
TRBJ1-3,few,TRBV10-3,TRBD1,CAITWDRVRSGNTIYF,TGTGCCATCACCTGGGACAGGGTTCGCTCTGGAAACACCATATATTTT
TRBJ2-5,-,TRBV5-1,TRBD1,CASSAGQGLETQYF,TGCGCCAGCAGCGCAGGACAGGGTCTGGAGACCCAGTACTTC
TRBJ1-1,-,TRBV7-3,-,CASRYNNDRTEAFF,TGTGCCAGCAGGTACAACAATGACAGAACTGAAGCTTTCTTT
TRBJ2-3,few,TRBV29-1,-,CSVGGIFTDTQYF,TGCAGCGTTGGAGGGATCTTCACAGATACGCAGTATTTT
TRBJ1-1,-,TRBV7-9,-,CASSLALAGANTEAFF,TGTGCCAGCAGCTTAGCGCTGGCAGGGGCGAACACTGAAGCTTTCTTT
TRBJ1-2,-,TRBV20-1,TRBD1,CSARGVGQGRYGYTF,TGCAGTGCTAGAGGCGTGGGACAGGGGCGGTATGGCTACACCTTC
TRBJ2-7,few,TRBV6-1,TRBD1,CASNKPPWQGAGEQYF,TGTGCCAGCAACAAACCCCCATGGCAGGGGGCAGGCGAGCAGTACTTC
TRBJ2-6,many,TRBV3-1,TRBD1,CASSLRTGGANVLTF,TGTGCCAGCAGCCTTAGGACAGGCGGGGCCAACGTCCTGACTTTC
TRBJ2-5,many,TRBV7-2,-,CASSLDLETQYF,TGTGCCAGCAGCTTAGATTTAGAGACCCAGTACTTC
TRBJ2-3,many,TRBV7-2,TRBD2,CASSLGLAGGPSSTDTQYF,TGTGCCAGCAGCTTAGGGCTAGCGGGGGGCCCTTCTAGCACAGATACGCAGTATTTT
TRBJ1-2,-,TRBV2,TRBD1,CASAPGQESGYTF,TGTGCCAGCGCGCCGGGACAGGAAAGCGGCTACACCTTC
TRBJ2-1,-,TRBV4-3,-,CASSQETRNEQFF,TGCGCCAGCAGCCAAGAGACAAGAAATGAGCAGTTCTTC